Sequencing of this T cell receptor (beta chain) was carried out in a study of identical twins. Germline loops: CDR1 LGHNA, CDR2 YNFKEQ. CDR3 length equals 19 residues. V was clipped by 1 base and J by 6 bases, with 25 bases between them. Template switching added a universal primer site, and cDNA bore unique molecular identifiers. TCRdb processed the 5' RACE reads anew with MiXCR; each CDR3 protein has one entry. The repertoire holds fewer than 500,000 distinct CDR3 sequences, with 20% to 25% as singletons. This clonotype was observed a handful of times. Antigen unknown. Study observations and caveats: Instead of following the same donors, the conclusions were based on cross-sectional statistical analysis.

This sample was also put to use in a study of T cells expressing NK-cell markers. That source notes: These clonotypes additionally ranked first within the CD3+CD56-NKG2C+ fraction of a handful of donors. Whether expanded NKG2C+ T cell clones recognized HCMV stayed uncertain.

This TCR was recovered from a woman aged 18-29 years in good health. Source material: CD4+ T cells sorted from blood. The rearrangement uses TRBV4-2 and TRBJ2-1; D is perhaps TRBD1 or TRBD2 (5 bases each). The DNA of the CDR3 is TGTGCCAGCAGCCAAGGGGAAGATCTGGGGACCCCGAGGAGCAATGAGCAGTTCTTC. This translates into CASSQGEDLGTPRSNEQFF.